The 11 T cell receptor beta chains below come from one sample, sequenced in a study of shared clonotypes between healthy human individuals. It was CD45RO-negative cells, positively selected for CCR7, that made up naive CD8 cells, with terminally differentiated effector memory CD45RA+ cells excluded. Libraries were prepared by immunoSEQ multiplex PCR; TCRdb keeps only in-frame clonotypes and omits some of them. The data contain millions of clones, roughly 91% of them singletons. Sequences were obtained from naive CD8+ T cells from PBMCs. The receptors come from a man younger than 35 in good health. Some clones in this sample may be carry-over from other donors' samples.

The sample holds a few counts of this clone. The V gene is TRBV19, the J gene TRBJ1-1, with 7 bases aligning to TRBD1. The length of the CDR3 is 14 residues. Per the germline V gene, CDR1 is LNHDA and CDR2 is SQIVND (reference sequence). After removal of 9 bases from V and 4 bases from J, the junction contained 11 bases not matched to a gene. CDR3: CASEDRDFSTEAFF. The CDR3, as DNA: TGTGCCAGCGAAGACAGGGATTTTTCCACTGAAGCTTTCTTT.

The rearrangement links TRBV7-9 to TRBJ2-1, with TRBD1 matching over 7 bases. The CDR3 runs 12 residues. V was clipped by 4 bases and J by 10 bases; unmatched bases: 4. CDR1 and CDR2 (germline): SEHNR, FQNEAQ (reference sequence). The CDR3 region is CASSWTGFEQFF. CDR3 bases: TGTGCCAGCAGCTGGACAGGTTTCGAGCAGTTCTTC.

The chain combines TRBV9 with TRBJ2-7, with 8 bases that match TRBD1. V was pared by 1 base and J by 2 bases, with 8 bases of the junction left unmatched. Germline assignment: CDR1 SGDLS and CDR2 YYNGEE. This CDR3 has 16 amino acids. Here the CDR3 reads CASSVSPGQATYEQYF. The CDR3 bases are TGTGCCAGCAGCGTAAGTCCGGGACAGGCTACCTACGAGCAGTACTTC.

CDR3 DNA sequence: TGTGCCAGCAGTTTCCACACGGGGTTTGTTGAAGCTTTCTTT. It translates to CASSFHTGFVEAFF. This rearrangement joins TRBV27 to TRBJ1-1; D gene uncertain. Germline lookup yields CDR1 MNHEY and CDR2 SMNVEV (reference sequence). The ends were cut back, 3 bases at V and 7 bases at J, with 15 bases in the middle. This CDR3 comprises 14 residues.

The chain has TRBV2 and TRBJ2-3, with D unresolved. Germline lookup yields CDR1 SNHLY and CDR2 FYNNEI. The germline V and J ends were trimmed by 4 bases and 2 bases, with 10 bases remaining between them. The length of the CDR3 is 14 residues. CDR3 sequence reads: CASSVKPTTDTQYF. The CDR3 region has the DNA TGTGCCAGCAGTGTTAAGCCCACCACAGATACGCAGTATTTT.

The rearrangement links TRBV7-9 to TRBJ2-5; TRBD1 aligns across 7 bases. The J call could be wrong; TRBJ2-7 is a better fit for the DNA end. Germline values: CDR1 SEHNR, CDR2 FQNEAQ (reference sequence). The CDR3 is 13 residues long. The CDR3 bases are TGTGCCAGCAGCACGACAGGGCACGGCGAGCAGTACTTC. Protein sequence: CASSTTGHGEQYF.

The chain carries TRBV6-6 and TRBJ2-7; no clear D. Germline V gene data show CDR1 as MNHNY and CDR2 as SVGAGI (reference sequence). The CDR3 sequence is 13 residues long. V was clipped by 4 bases and J by 0 bases, with 7 bases between them. The CDR3 nucleotides read TGTGCCAGCAGTTTAAACCTCTCCTACGAGCAGTACTTC. It translates to CASSLNLSYEQYF.

The chain couples TRBV15 to TRBJ2-7; D might be TRBD1 or TRBD2, each matching 5 bases. CDR1 LNHNV and CDR2 YYDKDF come from the germline V gene (reference sequence). This CDR3 contains 15 residues. Trimming took 1 base from V and 5 from J, leaving 15 bases between them. The CDR3 sequence: CATSRANGASDEQYF. The CDR3 DNA reads TGTGCCACCAGCAGAGCTAACGGGGCGTCGGACGAGCAGTACTTC.

The CDR3 region is CASSQESGRGSYNEQFF. CDR3 in DNA: TGTGCCAGCAGCCAAGAGTCCGGGAGAGGCTCCTACAATGAGCAGTTCTTC. V usage is TRBV4-2 and J usage is TRBJ2-1, with D maybe TRBD2 (6 bases). The V end lost 0 bases, the J end lost 0 bases, and 12 bases lay between the germline ends. The CDR3 contains 17 residues. Looked up from germline, CDR1 is LGHNA and CDR2 is YNFKEQ.

The chain joins TRBV28 to TRBJ2-1, with D perhaps matching TRBD1 (5 bases). The CDR3 has 15 amino acids. Per germline, CDR1 MDHEN and CDR2 SYDVKM. Trimming stripped 5 bases from V and 0 bases from J, with 11 bases between. DNA of the CDR3: TGTGCCAGCAGTGACGGAGACAGCTCCTACAATGAGCAGTTCTTC. Encoded protein: CASSDGDSSYNEQFF.

The rearrangement uses TRBV27 and TRBJ1-5; no firm D call. V lost 6 bases, J lost 1 base, and 10 bases lay in between. The CDR3 has 14 amino acids. CDR1 is MNHEY and CDR2 is SMNVEV in the germline V gene (reference sequence). CDR3 coding DNA: TGTGCCAGCAGACTCTCTCGGAGCAATCAGCCCCAGCATTTT. As protein: CASRLSRSNQPQHF.